This TCR beta chain was captured by sequencing in a study of blood T cell repertoires in COVID-19. A Seattle source enrolled patients during active infection and followed them longitudinally. As handled by the study authors: Counts of nucleated cells, estimated from reference gene primer amplification, were obtained. Using immunoSEQ multiplex PCR, the repertoire was profiled, and TCRdb retains in-frame clones only, with some absent. V and J calls and clone size are given by that table; D and trimming were obtained from the DNA. The sample shows about 150,000 clones, around 82% of them seen only once. V shed 3 bases and J 3 bases; nucleotides not matched to a gene: 5. The CDR3 runs to 16 residues. CDR1 is MGHRA and CDR2 is YSYEKL in the germline V gene.

Sequences were obtained from peripheral blood. This chain connects TRBV4-1 to TRBJ1-3; TRBD1 matches 10 bases. The receptor was derived from a man in his 60s with COVID-19, enrolled during active disease. The CDR3 here is CASSQGGQGFGNTIYF. In nucleotides, the CDR3 is TGCGCCAGCAGCCAGGGGGGACAGGGGTTTGGAAACACCATATATTTT.